Sequencing of this T cell receptor beta chain was carried out in a study of CD8 T cells in ankylosing spondylitis. TCRdb redid the calling of the 5' RACE reads with MiXCR, one entry per CDR3 protein. The data show 250,000 or so distinct CDR3 sequences, with about 24% seen just once and over 0.55% held by the top ten. Notes on this clonotype: Antigen: not known.

The study's findings and limits: Reactive arthritis synovial fluid and blood previously showed some of these motif variants. Matched ankylosing spondylitis synovial fluid reportedly contained a significantly enriched population of disease-linked clones. Disease-linked clones bore a CD8+ phenotype, appearing relatively rarely in peripheral blood.

V dropped 2 bases and J dropped 4 bases, with 6 bases sitting between them. The CDR3 loop spans 13 amino acids. The genes are TRBV12-3 or TRBV12-4 and TRBJ1-3; D unclear. This receptor was obtained from a male donor with ankylosing spondylitis or in good health (not recorded which). The sample taken for sequencing was blood, either unsorted or a sorted T cell fraction (not recorded which). CDR3 sequence (DNA): TGTGCCAGCAGTTTAAGAGGGGGAAACACCATATATTTT. This codes for CASSLRGGNTIYF.